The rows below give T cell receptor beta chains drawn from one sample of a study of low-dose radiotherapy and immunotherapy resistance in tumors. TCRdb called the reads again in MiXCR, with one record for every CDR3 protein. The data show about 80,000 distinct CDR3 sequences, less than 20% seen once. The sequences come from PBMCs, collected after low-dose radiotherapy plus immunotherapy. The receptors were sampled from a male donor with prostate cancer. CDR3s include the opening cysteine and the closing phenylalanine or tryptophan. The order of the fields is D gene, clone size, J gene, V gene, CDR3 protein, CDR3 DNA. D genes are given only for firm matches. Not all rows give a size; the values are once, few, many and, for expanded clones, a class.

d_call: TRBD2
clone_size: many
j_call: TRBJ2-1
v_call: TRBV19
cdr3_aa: CASSGLAGDAYNEQFF
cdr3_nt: TGTGCCAGTTCTGGTCTAGCGGGAGATGCGTACAATGAGCAGTTCTTC

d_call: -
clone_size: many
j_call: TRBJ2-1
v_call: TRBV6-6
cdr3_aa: CASRGWGTQFF
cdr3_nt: TGTGCCAGCAGGGGTTGGGGGACCCAGTTCTTC

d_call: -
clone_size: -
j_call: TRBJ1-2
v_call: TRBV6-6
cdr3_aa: CASGTGFDYGYTF
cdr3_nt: TGTGCCAGCGGAACAGGGTTCGACTATGGCTACACCTTC

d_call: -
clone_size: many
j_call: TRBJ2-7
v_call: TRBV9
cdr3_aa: CASSVVGSSYEQYF
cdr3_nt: TGTGCCAGCAGCGTAGTGGGGAGCTCCTACGAGCAGTACTTC

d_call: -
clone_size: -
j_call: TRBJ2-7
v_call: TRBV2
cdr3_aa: CASSESRASSYEQYF
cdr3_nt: TGTGCCAGCAGTGAAAGCAGGGCATCTTCCTACGAGCAGTACTTC

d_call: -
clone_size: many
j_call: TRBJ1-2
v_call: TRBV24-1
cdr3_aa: CATSPGYGYTF
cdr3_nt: TGTGCCACCTCTCCAGGCTATGGCTACACCTTC

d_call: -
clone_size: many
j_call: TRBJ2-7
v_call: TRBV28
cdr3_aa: CASSLSAFDSYEQYF
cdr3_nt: TGTGCCAGCAGTTTATCTGCTTTTGACTCCTACGAGCAGTACTTC

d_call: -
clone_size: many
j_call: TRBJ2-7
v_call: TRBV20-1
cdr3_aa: CSASGDILDEQYF
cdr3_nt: TGCAGTGCTAGTGGGGACATCCTCGACGAGCAGTACTTC

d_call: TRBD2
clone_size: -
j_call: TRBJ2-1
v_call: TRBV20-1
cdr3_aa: CSARISGRVNEQFF
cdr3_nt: TGCAGTGCTAGAATAAGCGGGAGGGTCAATGAGCAGTTCTTC

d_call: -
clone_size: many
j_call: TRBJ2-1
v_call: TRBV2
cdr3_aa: CATQATGVYNEQFF
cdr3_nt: TGTGCCACCCAGGCCACGGGAGTCTACAATGAGCAGTTCTTC

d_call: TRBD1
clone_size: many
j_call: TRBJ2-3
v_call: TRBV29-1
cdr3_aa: CSADGQGGTDTQYF
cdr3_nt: TGCAGCGCCGACGGACAGGGAGGCACAGATACGCAGTATTTT

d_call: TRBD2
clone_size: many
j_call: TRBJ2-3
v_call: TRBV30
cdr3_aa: CAWSHKREGPQYF
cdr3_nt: TGTGCCTGGAGCCATAAACGGGAGGGTCCGCAGTATTTT

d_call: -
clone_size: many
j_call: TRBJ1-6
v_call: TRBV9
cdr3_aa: CASSVAGTYNSPLHF
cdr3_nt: TGTGCCAGCAGCGTTGCCGGGACATATAATTCACCCCTCCACTTT

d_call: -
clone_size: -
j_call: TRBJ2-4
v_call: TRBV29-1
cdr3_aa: CCVVRANDRNIQYF
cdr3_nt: TGCTGCGTTGTCAGGGCTAACGACAGAAACATTCAGTACTTC

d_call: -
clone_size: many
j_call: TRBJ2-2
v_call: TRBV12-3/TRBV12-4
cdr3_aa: CASSYRTWELFF
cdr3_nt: TGTGCCAGCAGTTACCGTACCTGGGAGCTGTTTTTT

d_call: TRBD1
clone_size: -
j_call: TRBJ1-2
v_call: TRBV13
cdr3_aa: CASTPPGGFNYGYTF
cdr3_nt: TGTGCCAGCACCCCACCAGGGGGATTTAACTATGGCTACACCTTC

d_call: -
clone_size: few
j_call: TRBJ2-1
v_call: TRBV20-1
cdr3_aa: CSASGLSYNEQFF
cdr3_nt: TGCAGTGCTAGCGGACTCTCCTACAATGAGCAGTTCTTC

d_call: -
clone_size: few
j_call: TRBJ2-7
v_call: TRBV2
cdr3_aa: CASRGDFYEQYF
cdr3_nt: TGTGCCAGCAGGGGGGATTTTTACGAGCAGTACTTC

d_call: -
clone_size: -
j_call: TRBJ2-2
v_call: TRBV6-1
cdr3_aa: CASTQDRINTGELFF
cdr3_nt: TGTGCCAGCACCCAAGACAGAATTAACACCGGGGAGCTGTTTTTT

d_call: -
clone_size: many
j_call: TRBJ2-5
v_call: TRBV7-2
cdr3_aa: CASSFGLTKETQYF
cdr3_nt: TGTGCCAGCAGCTTCGGACTAACCAAAGAGACCCAGTACTTC

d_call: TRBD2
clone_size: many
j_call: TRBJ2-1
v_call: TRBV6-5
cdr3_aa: CASQIAGEFNEQFF
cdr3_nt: TGTGCCAGCCAGATAGCGGGAGAGTTCAATGAGCAGTTCTTC

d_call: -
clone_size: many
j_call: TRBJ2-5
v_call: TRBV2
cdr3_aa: CASSGLQETQYF
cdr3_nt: TGTGCCAGCAGTGGACTTCAAGAGACCCAGTACTTC

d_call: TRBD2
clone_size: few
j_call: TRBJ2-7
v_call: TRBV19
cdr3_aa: CASSLAGGLSSEQYF
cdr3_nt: TGTGCCAGTAGCCTAGCGGGAGGGCTGTCGAGCGAGCAGTACTTC

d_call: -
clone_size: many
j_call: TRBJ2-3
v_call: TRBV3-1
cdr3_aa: CASSHGGVTDTQYF
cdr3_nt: TGTGCCAGCAGCCATGGAGGGGTCACAGATACGCAGTATTTT

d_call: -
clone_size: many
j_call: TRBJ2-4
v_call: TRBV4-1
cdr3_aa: CASTPSPALAKNIQYF
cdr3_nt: TGCGCCAGCACCCCCTCGCCGGCATTAGCCAAAAACATTCAGTACTTC

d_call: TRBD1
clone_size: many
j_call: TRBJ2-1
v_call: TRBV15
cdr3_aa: CATSSRGTGGFYEQFF
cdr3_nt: TGTGCCACCAGCAGCCGAGGGACAGGGGGCTTTTATGAGCAGTTCTTC

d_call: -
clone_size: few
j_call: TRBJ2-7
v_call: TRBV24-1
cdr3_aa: CATSDSDSETYEQYF
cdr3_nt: TGTGCCACCAGTGACTCGGACAGCGAGACCTACGAGCAGTACTTC

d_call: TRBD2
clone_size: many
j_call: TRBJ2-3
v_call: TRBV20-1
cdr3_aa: CSAQLAGSTDTQYF
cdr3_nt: TGCAGTGCTCAGCTAGCGGGGTCCACAGATACGCAGTATTTT

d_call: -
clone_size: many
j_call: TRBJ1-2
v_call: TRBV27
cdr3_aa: CASSLNPANYGYTF
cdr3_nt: TGTGCCAGCAGTTTAAACCCAGCTAACTATGGCTACACCTTC

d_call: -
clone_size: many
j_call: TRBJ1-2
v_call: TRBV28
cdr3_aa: CASSYDSGRYTF
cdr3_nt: TGTGCCAGCAGTTACGATTCGGGGAGATACACCTTC

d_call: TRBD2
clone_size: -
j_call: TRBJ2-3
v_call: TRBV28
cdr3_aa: CASSSGLAGGPSTQYF
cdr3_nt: TGTGCCAGCAGTTCGGGACTAGCGGGAGGGCCGAGTACGCAGTATTTT

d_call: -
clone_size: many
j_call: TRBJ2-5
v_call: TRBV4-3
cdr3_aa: CASSQGVSSSETQYF
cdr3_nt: TGCGCCAGCAGCCAAGGTGTTTCTAGCTCTGAGACCCAGTACTTC

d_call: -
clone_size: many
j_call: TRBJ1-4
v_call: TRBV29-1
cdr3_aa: CSVRVSFEKLFF
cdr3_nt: TGCAGCGTTAGGGTTTCTTTTGAAAAACTGTTTTTT

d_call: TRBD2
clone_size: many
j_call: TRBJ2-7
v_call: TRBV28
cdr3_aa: CASSPGLAGLGGGYEQYF
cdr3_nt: TGTGCCAGCAGTCCGGGACTAGCGGGGCTGGGCGGAGGTTACGAGCAGTACTTC

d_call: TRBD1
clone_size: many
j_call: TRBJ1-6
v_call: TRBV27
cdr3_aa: CASSFWDRNSPLHF
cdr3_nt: TGTGCCAGCAGTTTCTGGGACAGGAATTCACCCCTCCACTTT

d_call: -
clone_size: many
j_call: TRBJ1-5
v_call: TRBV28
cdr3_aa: CASRTQGGNQPQHF
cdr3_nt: TGTGCCAGCAGAACACAGGGTGGCAATCAGCCCCAGCATTTT

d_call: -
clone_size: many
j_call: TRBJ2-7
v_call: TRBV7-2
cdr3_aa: CASSPFLTSSYEQYF
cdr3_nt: TGTGCCAGCAGCCCTTTTTTAACTAGCTCCTACGAGCAGTACTTC

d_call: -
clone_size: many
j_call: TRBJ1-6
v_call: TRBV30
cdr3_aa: CAWSRQHNSPLHF
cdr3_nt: TGTGCCTGGAGCCGACAACATAATTCACCCCTCCACTTT

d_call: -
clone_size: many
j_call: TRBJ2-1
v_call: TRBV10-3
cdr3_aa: CAIRTTSAEQFF
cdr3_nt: TGTGCCATCAGGACGACTAGTGCTGAGCAGTTCTTC

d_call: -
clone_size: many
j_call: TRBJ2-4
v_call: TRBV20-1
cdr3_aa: CSGGGGGGDIQYF
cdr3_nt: TGCAGTGGGGGGGGAGGGGGGGGGGACATTCAGTACTTC

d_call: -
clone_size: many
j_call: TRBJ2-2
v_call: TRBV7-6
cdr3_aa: CASSLVPQGSTGELFF
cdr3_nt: TGTGCCAGCAGCTTAGTTCCCCAGGGGTCAACCGGGGAGCTGTTTTTT

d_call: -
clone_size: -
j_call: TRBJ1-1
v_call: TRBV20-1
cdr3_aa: CSVIRVGRGQNTEAFF
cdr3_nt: TGCAGTGTTATAAGGGTGGGCCGTGGGCAGAACACTGAAGCTTTCTTT

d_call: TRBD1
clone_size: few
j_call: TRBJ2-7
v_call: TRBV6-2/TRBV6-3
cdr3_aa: CASSATGGGLYEQYF
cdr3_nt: TGTGCCAGCAGTGCAACAGGGGGCGGATTGTACGAGCAGTACTTC

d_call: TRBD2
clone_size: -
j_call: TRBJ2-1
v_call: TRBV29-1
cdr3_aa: CSVERTSGSYNEQFF
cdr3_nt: TGCAGCGTTGAACGTACTAGCGGGAGTTACAATGAGCAGTTCTTC

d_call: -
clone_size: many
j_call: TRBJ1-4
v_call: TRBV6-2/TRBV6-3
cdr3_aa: CASSRERGMGEKLFF
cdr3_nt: TGTGCCAGCAGTCGAGAAAGGGGGATGGGGGAAAAACTGTTTTTT

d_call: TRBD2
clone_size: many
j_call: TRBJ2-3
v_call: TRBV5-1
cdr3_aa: CASKGSGRADTQYF
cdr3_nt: TGCGCCAGCAAGGGAAGCGGGAGGGCAGATACGCAGTATTTT

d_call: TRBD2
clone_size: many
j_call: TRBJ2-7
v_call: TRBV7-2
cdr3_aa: CASSLELAGGYEQYF
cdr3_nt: TGTGCCAGCAGCTTAGAACTAGCGGGAGGTTACGAGCAGTACTTC

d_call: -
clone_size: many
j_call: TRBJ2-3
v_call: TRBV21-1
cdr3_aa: CASSRGQGASLNTDTQYF
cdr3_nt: TGTGCCAGCAGCCGGGGACAGGGGGCGTCCCTAAATACAGATACGCAGTATTTT

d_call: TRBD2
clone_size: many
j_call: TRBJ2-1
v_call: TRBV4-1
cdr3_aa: CASTSSGSYNEQFF
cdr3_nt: TGCGCCAGCACCTCTAGCGGTTCCTACAATGAGCAGTTCTTC

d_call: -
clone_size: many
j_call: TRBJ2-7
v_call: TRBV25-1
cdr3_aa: CASSEWAGSAYEQYF
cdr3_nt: TGTGCCAGCAGTGAATGGGCAGGGAGCGCCTACGAGCAGTACTTC

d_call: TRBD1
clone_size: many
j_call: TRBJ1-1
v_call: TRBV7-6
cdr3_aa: CASSFSGGEAFF
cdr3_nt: TGTGCCAGCAGCTTCTCAGGGGGTGAAGCTTTCTTT

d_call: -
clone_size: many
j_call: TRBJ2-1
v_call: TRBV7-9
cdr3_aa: CASSHGDYNEQFF
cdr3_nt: TGTGCCAGCAGCCATGGAGACTACAATGAGCAGTTCTTC

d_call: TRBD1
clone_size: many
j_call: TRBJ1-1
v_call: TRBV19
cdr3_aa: CASSNDQGALAEAFF
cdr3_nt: TGTGCCAGTAGTAACGATCAGGGGGCGCTCGCTGAAGCTTTCTTT

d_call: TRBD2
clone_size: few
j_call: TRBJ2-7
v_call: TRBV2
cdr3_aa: CASSASGVYEQYF
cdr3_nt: TGTGCCAGCAGTGCTAGCGGGGTGTACGAGCAGTACTTC

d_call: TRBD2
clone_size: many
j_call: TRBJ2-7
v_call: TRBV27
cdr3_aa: CASSFIPSGTFTYEQYF
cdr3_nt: TGTGCCAGCAGTTTCATACCTAGCGGGACCTTTACCTACGAGCAGTACTTC

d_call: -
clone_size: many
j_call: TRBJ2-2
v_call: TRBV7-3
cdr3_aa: CASSPSRGTGELFF
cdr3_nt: TGTGCCAGCAGCCCCTCCCGAGGGACCGGGGAGCTGTTTTTT

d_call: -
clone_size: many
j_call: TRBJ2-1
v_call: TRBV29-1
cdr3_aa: CSVASNEQFF
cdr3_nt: TGCAGCGTTGCCTCCAATGAGCAGTTCTTC

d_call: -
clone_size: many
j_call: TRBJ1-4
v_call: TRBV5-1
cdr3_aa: CASSLDPGEKLFF
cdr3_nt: TGCGCCAGCAGCTTGGATCCGGGCGAAAAACTGTTTTTT

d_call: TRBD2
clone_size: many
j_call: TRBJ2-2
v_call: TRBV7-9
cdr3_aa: CASSPSLAGDDTGELFF
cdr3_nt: TGTGCCAGCAGCCCCTCACTAGCGGGAGACGACACCGGGGAGCTGTTTTTT